This T cell receptor (beta chain) was sequenced in a study of cytomegalovirus exposure and HLA in healthy donors. Study-level information: Of the donors genotyped, several hundred in all, about 76% fell in the Caucasian-associated ancestry cluster. Points from the study as a whole: Through in vitro validation, three CMV-associated chains were shown to be specific for CMV antigens. Reportedly, fewer N-insertions than the approximately 700-donor mean appeared in an Asian-associated ancestry cluster in a later analysis.

Donors likely had unrecorded immune exposures despite being nominally healthy when sampled. Comments on this clone: Its specificity is unknown.

The PCR contained 60 Vbeta and 13 Jbeta primers. Profiling relied on immunoSEQ multiplex PCR, and the TCRdb table lists in-frame clones only, not all of them. This sample yields under 150,000 clones, of which roughly four fifths are seen a single time; over 2.5% belongs to the top ten. The CDR3 runs 16 residues. V was pared by 2 bases and J by 1 base, with 5 bases of the junction left unmatched. The chain is built from TRBV5-3 and TRBJ2-2; TRBD2 matches at 7 bases. TRBV5-3 has ORF status, its function being uncertain. This receptor was taken from a male donor in good health and CMV-seronegative. The sequencing input was PBMCs. The CDR3 region is CARSFRREQNTGELFF. CDR3 DNA: TGTGCCAGAAGCTTTAGGCGGGAGCAGAACACCGGGGAGCTGTTTTTT.